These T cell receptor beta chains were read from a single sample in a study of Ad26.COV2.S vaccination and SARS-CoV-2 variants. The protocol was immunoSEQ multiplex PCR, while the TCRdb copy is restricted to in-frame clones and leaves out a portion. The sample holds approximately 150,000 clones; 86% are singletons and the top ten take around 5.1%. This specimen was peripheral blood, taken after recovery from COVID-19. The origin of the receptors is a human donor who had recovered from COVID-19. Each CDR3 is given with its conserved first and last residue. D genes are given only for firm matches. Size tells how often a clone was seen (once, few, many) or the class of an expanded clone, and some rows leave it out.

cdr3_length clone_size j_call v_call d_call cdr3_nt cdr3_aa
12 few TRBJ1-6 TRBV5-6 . TGTGCCAGCAGCTTGGCCGCAGCACCCCTCCACTTT CASSLAAAPLHF
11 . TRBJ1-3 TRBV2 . TGTGCCAGCATGGCTGGAAACACCATATATTTT CASMAGNTIYF
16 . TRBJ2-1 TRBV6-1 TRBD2 TGTGCCAGCAGTGAAAGGGCTAGCGGGGGGCGCAATGAGCAGTTCTTC CASSERASGGRNEQFF
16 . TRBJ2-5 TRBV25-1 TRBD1 TGTGCCAGCAGTGAATTAGTGGGACAGGGGCAAGAGACCCAGTACTTC CASSELVGQGQETQYF
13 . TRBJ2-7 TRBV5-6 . TGTGCCAGCAGCCCCCCCTTATCCTACGAGCAGTACTTC CASSPPLSYEQYF
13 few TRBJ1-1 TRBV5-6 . TGTGCCAGCAGCCTTGGGGGGCCCCCTGAAGCTTTCTTT CASSLGGPPEAFF
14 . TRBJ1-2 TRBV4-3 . TGCGCCAGCAGCCAAGGGGCCCAGGTCGGTGGCTACACCTTC CASSQGAQVGGYTF
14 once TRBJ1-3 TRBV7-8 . TGTGCCAGCAGCTTAGTCTCTGCTGGAAACACCATATATTTT CASSLVSAGNTIYF
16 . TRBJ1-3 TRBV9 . TGTGCCAGCACCCCAGGGATTCTCAGCTCTGGAAACACCATATATTTT CASTPGILSSGNTIYF
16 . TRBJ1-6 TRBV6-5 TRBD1 TGTGCCAGCAGTTACTCTCGGGGACAGAAGAATTCACCCCTCCACTTT CASSYSRGQKNSPLHF
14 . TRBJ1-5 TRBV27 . TGTGCCAGCAGTTTAGGGGGTTATAATCAGCCCCAGCATTTT CASSLGGYNQPQHF
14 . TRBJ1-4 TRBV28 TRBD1 TGTGCCAGCAGTTTGTCCAGGGGGAAGGAAAAACTGTTTTTT CASSLSRGKEKLFF
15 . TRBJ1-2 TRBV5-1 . TGCGCCAGCAGCTTAGGCCCAAGGACTGCCTATGGCTACACCTTC CASSLGPRTAYGYTF
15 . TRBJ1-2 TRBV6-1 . TGTGCCAGCAGTGAATGGGCAGGGGATAACTATGGCTACACCTTC CASSEWAGDNYGYTF
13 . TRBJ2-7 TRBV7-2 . TGTGCCAGCAGCTACGACAGGGACTGGGGAGGGTACTTC CASSYDRDWGGYF
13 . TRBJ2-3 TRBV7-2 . TGTGCCAGCCGCTACCCCCCAGACACTTCGCAGTATTTT CASRYPPDTSQYF
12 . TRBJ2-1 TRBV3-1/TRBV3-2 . TGTGCCAGCAGCCAATTGGGGGATGAGCAGTTCTTC CASSQLGDEQFF
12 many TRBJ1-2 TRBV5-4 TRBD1 TGTGCCAGCAGCTACGACAGGGATGGCTACACCTTC CASSYDRDGYTF
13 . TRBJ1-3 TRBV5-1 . TGCGCCAGCAGCCCCGGCCCGGCGGGCACCATATATTTT CASSPGPAGTIYF
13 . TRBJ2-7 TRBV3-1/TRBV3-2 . TGTGCCAGCAGCCCTACCCGCTCCTACGAGCAGTACTTC CASSPTRSYEQYF
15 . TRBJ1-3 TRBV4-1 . TGCGCCAGCAGCCGAGAACAGGGTACTGGAAACACCATATATTTT CASSREQGTGNTIYF